This TCR beta chain was recorded in a study of blood T cell repertoires in COVID-19. About the study: Donors in the United States, Italy and Spain gave samples during acute or convalescent COVID-19.

Across about two dozen US areas, participants ranged in age from 18 to 89 years. Membership in each cohort depended on participant-reported clinical history. Each recovered donor of Cohort 3 presented with two negative PCRs, clearance, or symptom resolution. Germline loops: CDR1 LGHDT, CDR2 YNNKEL (reference sequence). The CDR3 spans 16 residues. Trimming cost V 4 bases and J 0 bases; bases outside gene matches: 3. Generated by immunoSEQ multiplex PCR, the TCRdb table keeps only in-frame clones and is missing some. The sample holds fewer than 400,000 clones, more than 90% seen once. Material: PBMCs or T cells enriched from blood (not recorded which). The rearrangement links TRBV3-1 (or the pseudogene TRBV3-2) to TRBJ2-3, with 11 bases identical to TRBD2. This TCR was sampled from a young woman who had recovered from COVID-19. CDR3: CASSPSGGTSTDTQYF. The CDR3 DNA is TGTGCCAGCAGCCCTAGCGGGGGGACTAGCACAGATACGCAGTATTTT.